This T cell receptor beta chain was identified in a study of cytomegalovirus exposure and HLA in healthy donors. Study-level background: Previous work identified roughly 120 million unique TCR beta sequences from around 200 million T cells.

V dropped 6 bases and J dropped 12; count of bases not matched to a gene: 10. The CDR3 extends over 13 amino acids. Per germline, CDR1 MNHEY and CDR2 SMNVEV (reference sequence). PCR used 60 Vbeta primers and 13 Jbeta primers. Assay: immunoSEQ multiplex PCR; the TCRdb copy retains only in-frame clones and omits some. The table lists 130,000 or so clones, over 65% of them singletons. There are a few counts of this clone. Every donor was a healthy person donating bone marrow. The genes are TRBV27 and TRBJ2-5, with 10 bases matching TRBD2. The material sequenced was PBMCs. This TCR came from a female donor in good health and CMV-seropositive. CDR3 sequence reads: CASSFRTSGEEYF. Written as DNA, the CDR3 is TGTGCCAGCAGCTTCAGAACTAGCGGGGAGGAGTACTTC.